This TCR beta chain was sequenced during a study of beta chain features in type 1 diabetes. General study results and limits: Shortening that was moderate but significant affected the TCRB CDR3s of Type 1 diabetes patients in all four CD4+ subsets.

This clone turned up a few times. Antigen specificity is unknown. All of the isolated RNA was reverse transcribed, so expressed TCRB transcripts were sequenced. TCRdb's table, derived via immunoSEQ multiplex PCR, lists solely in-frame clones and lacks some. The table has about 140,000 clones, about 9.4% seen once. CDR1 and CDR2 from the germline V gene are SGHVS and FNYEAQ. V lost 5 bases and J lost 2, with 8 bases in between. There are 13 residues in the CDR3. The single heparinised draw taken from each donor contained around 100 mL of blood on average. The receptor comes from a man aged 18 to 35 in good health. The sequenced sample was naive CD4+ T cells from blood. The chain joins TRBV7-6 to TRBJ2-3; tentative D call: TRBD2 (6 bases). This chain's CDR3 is CASSRTTTDTQYF. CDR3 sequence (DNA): TGTGCCAGCAGCCGGACTACCACAGATACGCAGTATTTT.